The clone carrying this T cell receptor (beta chain) appeared many times. The antigen is undetermined. The data belong to a study of early T cells in non-severe SARS-CoV-2 infection. Study in general: Sequencing was performed on bulk RNA from unsorted whole blood, leaving chains unpaired. The study, taken as a whole, reports: Matching with VDJdb favored anti-spike CD8 responses (missing private and CD4 specificities).

TCRdb independently ran MiXCR on the 5' RACE reads; one entry per CDR3 protein. The data contain about 73,000 distinct CDR3 sequences, roughly an eighth of them singletons. The germline V gene has CDR1 LGHNA and CDR2 YSLEER. The CDR3 runs 16 residues. The V and J ends lost 1 base and 0 bases respectively, with 10 bases between them. The source of this sequence is an adult who was a healthcare worker with PCR-confirmed SARS-CoV-2 infection or an uninfected control (not recorded which). The V gene is TRBV4-3, the J gene TRBJ2-1; the D gene is possibly TRBD2 (5 bases). Input material: whole blood. Written as DNA, the CDR3 is TGCGCCAGCAGCCAAGGACTACGCCCCTCCTACAATGAGCAGTTCTTC. Its protein is CASSQGLRPSYNEQFF.